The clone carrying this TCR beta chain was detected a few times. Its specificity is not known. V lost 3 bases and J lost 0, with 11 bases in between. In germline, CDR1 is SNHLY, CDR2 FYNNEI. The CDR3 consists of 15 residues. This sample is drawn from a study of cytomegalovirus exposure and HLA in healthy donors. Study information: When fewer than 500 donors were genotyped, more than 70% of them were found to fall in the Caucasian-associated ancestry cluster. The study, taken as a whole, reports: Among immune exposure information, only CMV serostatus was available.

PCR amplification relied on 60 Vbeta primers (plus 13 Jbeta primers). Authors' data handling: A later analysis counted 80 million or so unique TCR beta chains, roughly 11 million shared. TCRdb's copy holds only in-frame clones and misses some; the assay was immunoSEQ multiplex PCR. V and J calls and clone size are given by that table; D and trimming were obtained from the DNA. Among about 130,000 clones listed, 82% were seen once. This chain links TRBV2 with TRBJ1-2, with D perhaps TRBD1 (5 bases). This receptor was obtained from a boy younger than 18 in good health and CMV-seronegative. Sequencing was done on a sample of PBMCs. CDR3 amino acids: CASSDAGLTNYGYTF. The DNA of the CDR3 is TGTGCCAGCAGTGACGCGGGGCTCACTAACTATGGCTACACCTTC.